These 2 T cell receptor beta chains came from one sample sequenced in a study of PD-1 blockade in classical Hodgkin lymphoma. Profiling relied on immunoSEQ multiplex PCR, and the TCRdb table lists in-frame clones only, not all of them. The sample lists around 150,000 clones, around 73% occurring once. Every single patient, without exception, relapsed after autologous stem cell transplantation, and brentuximab vedotin exposure varied. Sequencing was performed on peripheral blood mononuclear cells (PBMCs), taken before the second cycle of nivolumab. These receptors originate from a human donor with classical Hodgkin lymphoma.

The chain couples TRBV27 to TRBJ1-4; perhaps TRBD1 as D (5 bases). V lost 6 bases and J lost 10, with 21 bases in between. The CDR3 is 15 residues long. Per germline, CDR1 MNHEY and CDR2 SMNVEV (reference sequence). The CDR3 nucleotides read TGTGCCAGCAGCCCACTCGGGGGGGGGTTTATAAAACTGTTTTTT. This sequence encodes CASSPLGGGFIKLFF.

V is TRBV5-6 and J is TRBJ2-7, with D unresolved. Trimming removed 4 bases from V and 2 bases from J, with 13 bases in between. CDR1 and CDR2 from the germline V gene are SGHDT and YYEEEE. CDR3 length: 14 residues. CDR3 residues: CASSLRYSTYEQYF. In DNA, the CDR3 is TGTGCCAGCAGCCTGAGATACAGCACCTACGAGCAGTACTTC.